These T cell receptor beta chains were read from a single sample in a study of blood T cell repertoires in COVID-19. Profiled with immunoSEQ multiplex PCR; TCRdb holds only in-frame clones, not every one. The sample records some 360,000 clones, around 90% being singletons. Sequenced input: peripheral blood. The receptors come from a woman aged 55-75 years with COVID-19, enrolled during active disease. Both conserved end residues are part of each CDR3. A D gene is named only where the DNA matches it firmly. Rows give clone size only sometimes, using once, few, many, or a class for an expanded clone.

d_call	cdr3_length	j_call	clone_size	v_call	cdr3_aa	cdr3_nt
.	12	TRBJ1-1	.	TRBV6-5	CASSAVYTEAFF	TGTGCCAGCTCGGCGGTGTACACTGAAGCTTTCTTT
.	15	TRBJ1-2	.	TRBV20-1	CSASVGHLSRYGYTF	TGCAGTGCTAGTGTGGGACACCTCTCTCGGTATGGCTACACCTTC
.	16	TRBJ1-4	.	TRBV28	CASSPSVAGLSGKLFF	TGTGCCAGCAGTCCGTCGGTCGCTGGGTTAAGCGGAAAACTGTTTTTT
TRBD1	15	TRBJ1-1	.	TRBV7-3	CASSFTGGENTEAFF	TGTGCCAGCAGCTTCACAGGGGGGGAGAACACTGAAGCTTTCTTT
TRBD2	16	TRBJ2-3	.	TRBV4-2	CASSQARAGGPETQYF	TGTGCCAGCAGCCAAGCTCGAGCGGGGGGGCCGGAAACGCAGTATTTT
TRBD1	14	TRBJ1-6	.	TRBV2	CASEGQGRNSPLHF	TGTGCCAGCGAGGGACAGGGTAGGAATTCACCCCTCCACTTT
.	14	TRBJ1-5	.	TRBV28	CASSFVTGNQPQHF	TGTGCCAGCAGTTTCGTGACAGGCAATCAGCCCCAGCATTTT
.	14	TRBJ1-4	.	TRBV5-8	CASSGFQGREKLFF	TGTGCCAGCAGCGGATTTCAGGGGCGTGAAAAACTGTTTTTT
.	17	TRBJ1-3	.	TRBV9	CASSVGGRVSSGNTIYF	TGTGCCAGCAGCGTAGGAGGTCGGGTTAGCTCTGGAAACACCATATATTTT
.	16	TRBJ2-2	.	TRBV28	CASSPDRNSNTGELFF	TGTGCCAGCAGCCCGGACAGAAACTCGAACACCGGGGAGCTGTTTTTT
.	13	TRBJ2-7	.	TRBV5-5	CASSLEQHLEQYF	TGTGCCAGCAGCTTGGAACAGCATCTCGAGCAGTACTTC
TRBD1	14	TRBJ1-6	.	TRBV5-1	CASRRTGVDSPLHF	TGCGCCAGCAGACGGACAGGGGTCGATTCACCCCTCCACTTT
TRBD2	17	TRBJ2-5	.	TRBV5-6	CASSLRASGLSGETQYF	TGTGCCAGCAGCTTGAGGGCTAGCGGCCTCTCGGGGGAGACCCAGTACTTC
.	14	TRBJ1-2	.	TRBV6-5	CASLAGGLNYGYTF	TGTGCCAGCTTAGCGGGGGGGCTTAACTATGGCTACACCTTC
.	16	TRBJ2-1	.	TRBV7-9	CASSFGAAGGYNEQFF	TGTGCCAGCAGCTTCGGGGCAGCCGGGGGATACAATGAGCAGTTCTTC
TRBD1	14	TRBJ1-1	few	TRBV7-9	CASSRTGGHTEAFF	TGTGCCAGCAGCAGAACAGGGGGCCACACTGAAGCTTTCTTT
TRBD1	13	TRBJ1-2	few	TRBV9	CASKGQTLYGYTF	TGTGCCAGTAAGGGACAGACCTTATATGGCTACACCTTC
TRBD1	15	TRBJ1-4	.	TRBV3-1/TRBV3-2	CASSQATAGGEKLFF	TGTGCCAGCAGCCAAGCTACGGCAGGGGGTGAAAAACTGTTTTTT
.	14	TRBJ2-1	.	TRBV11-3	CASSLVQGNNEQFF	TGTGCCAGCAGCTTAGTGCAGGGAAACAATGAGCAGTTCTTC
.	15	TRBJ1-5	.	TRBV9	CASSVEGQGGQPQHF	TGTGCCAGCAGCGTAGAGGGGCAGGGCGGTCAGCCCCAGCATTTT
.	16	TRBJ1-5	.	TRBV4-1	CASSQEVAAVRQPQHF	TGCGCCAGCAGCCAAGAAGTGGCGGCAGTCCGGCAGCCCCAGCATTTT
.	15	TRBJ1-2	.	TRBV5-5	CASSLQTPGNYGYTF	TGTGCCAGCAGCCTACAGACCCCAGGGAACTATGGCTACACCTTC
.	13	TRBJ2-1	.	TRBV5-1	CASSLDSGRGQFF	TGCGCCAGCAGCTTGGACTCCGGTCGAGGGCAGTTCTTC
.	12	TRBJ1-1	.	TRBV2	CASGGMNTEAFF	TGTGCCAGCGGGGGGATGAACACTGAAGCTTTCTTT
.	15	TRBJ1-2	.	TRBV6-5	CASSNGGPETEGYTF	TGTGCCAGCAGCAACGGGGGGCCCGAAACGGAGGGCTACACCTTC
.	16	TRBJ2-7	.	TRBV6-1	CASSVGSGGASYEQYF	TGTGCCAGCAGTGTCGGCAGTGGGGGGGCCTCCTACGAGCAGTACTTC
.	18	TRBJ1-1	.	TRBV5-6	CASSLWPRGPEGNTEAFF	TGTGCCAGCAGCTTGTGGCCCAGGGGCCCGGAAGGGAACACTGAAGCTTTCTTT
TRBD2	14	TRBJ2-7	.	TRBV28	CASTLGGSSYEQYF	TGTGCCAGCACCCTCGGCGGGAGCTCCTACGAGCAGTACTTC
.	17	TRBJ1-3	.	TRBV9	CASSVGINTVSGNTIYF	TGTGCCAGCAGCGTAGGAATAAACACCGTCTCTGGAAACACCATATATTTT
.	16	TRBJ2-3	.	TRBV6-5	CASSYLREGGTDTQYF	TGTGCCAGCAGTTACCTCCGCGAGGGGGGCACAGATACGCAGTATTTT
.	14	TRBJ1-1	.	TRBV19	CASSTSTENTEAFF	TGTGCCAGTAGTACCTCGACAGAGAACACTGAAGCTTTCTTT
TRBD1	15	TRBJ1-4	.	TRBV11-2	CASRDFRGRNEKLFF	TGTGCCAGCAGGGATTTCAGGGGGCGGAATGAAAAACTGTTTTTT
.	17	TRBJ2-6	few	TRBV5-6	CASKWRGRAPGANVLTF	TGTGCCAGCAAGTGGAGGGGGCGGGCTCCTGGGGCCAACGTCCTGACTTTC
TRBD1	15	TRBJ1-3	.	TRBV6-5	CASRAGQGLGNTIYF	TGTGCCAGCAGAGCGGGACAGGGCCTGGGAAACACCATATATTTT
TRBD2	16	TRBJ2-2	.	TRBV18	CASSPRRGAGTGELFF	TGTGCCAGCTCACCCCGGCGGGGGGCCGGCACCGGGGAGCTGTTTTTT
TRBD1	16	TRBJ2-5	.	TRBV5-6	CASSLPGQGWQETQYF	TGTGCCAGCAGCTTGCCGGGACAGGGATGGCAGGAGACCCAGTACTTC
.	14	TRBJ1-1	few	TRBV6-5	CASSYSAGGTEAFF	TGTGCCAGCAGTTACTCGGCGGGGGGCACTGAAGCTTTCTTT
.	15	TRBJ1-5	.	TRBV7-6	CASSLALWANQPQHF	TGTGCCAGCAGCTTAGCCCTATGGGCCAATCAGCCCCAGCATTTT
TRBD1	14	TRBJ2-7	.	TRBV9	CASAQGRISYEQYF	TGTGCCAGCGCACAGGGGCGAATCTCCTACGAGCAGTACTTC
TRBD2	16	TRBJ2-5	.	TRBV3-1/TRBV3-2	CASSQIGGGAKETQYF	TGTGCCAGCAGCCAAATTGGCGGGGGGGCCAAAGAGACCCAGTACTTC
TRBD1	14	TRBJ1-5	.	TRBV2	CASRRGTDNQPQHF	TGTGCCAGCAGGAGGGGGACAGATAATCAGCCCCAGCATTTT
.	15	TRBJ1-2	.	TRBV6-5	CASSYTGPTNYGYTF	TGTGCCAGCAGTTACACAGGGCCCACTAACTATGGCTACACCTTC
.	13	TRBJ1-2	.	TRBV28	CASSPRRSGGYTF	TGTGCCAGCAGTCCCCGCAGGAGCGGCGGCTACACCTTC
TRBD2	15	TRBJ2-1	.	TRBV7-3	CASSLSPSGGYEQFF	TGTGCCAGCAGCTTATCACCTAGCGGGGGGTATGAGCAGTTCTTC
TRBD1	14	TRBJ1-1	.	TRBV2	CASRVPGQYTEAFF	TGTGCCAGCAGAGTACCGGGACAGTACACTGAAGCTTTCTTT
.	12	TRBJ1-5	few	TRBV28	CASRESNQPQHF	TGTGCCAGCAGGGAGAGCAATCAGCCCCAGCATTTT
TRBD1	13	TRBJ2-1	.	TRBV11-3	CASSHDRGNEQFF	TGTGCCAGCTCCCATGACAGGGGCAATGAGCAGTTCTTC
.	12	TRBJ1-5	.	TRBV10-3	CAISEDTQPQHF	TGTGCCATCAGTGAGGACACCCAGCCCCAGCATTTT
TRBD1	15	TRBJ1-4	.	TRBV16	CASSHGRTGFGKLFF	TGTGCCAGCAGCCATGGAAGGACAGGGTTCGGAAAACTGTTTTTT
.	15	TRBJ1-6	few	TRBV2	CASSPSSSYNSPLHF	TGTGCCAGCAGTCCTTCCAGCTCCTATAATTCACCCCTCCACTTT
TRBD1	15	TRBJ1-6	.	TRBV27	CASSLDQGAFSPLHF	TGTGCCAGCAGTTTAGATCAGGGGGCGTTTTCACCCCTCCACTTT